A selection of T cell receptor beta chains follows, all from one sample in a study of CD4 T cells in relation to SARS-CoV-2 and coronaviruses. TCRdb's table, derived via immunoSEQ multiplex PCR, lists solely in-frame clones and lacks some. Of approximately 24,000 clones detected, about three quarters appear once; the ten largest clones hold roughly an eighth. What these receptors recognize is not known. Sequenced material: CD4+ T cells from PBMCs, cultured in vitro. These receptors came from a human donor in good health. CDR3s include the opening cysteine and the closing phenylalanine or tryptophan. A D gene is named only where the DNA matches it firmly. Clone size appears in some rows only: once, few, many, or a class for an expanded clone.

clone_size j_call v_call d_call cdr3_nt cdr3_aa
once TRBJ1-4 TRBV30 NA TGTGCCTGGAGTAAGGGGTCGGATGAAAAACTGTTTTTT CAWSKGSDEKLFF
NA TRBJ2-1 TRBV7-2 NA TGTGCCAGCAGGTTCCAAGGGCGGAGGTCCGAGCAGTTCTTC CASRFQGRRSEQFF
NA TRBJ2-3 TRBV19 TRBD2 TGTGCCAGTAGCGAGGGAGGGCGAGATACGCAGTATTTT CASSEGGRDTQYF
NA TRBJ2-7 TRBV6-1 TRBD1 TGTGCCAGCAGTGAAGACGGGACAGGGGGTTACGAGCAGTACTTC CASSEDGTGGYEQYF
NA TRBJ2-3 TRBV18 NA TGTGCCAGCTCACCGACAGCTAGCACAGATACGCAGTATTTT CASSPTASTDTQYF
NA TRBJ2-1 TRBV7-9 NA TGTGCCAGCAGCTCGCGGAGGGGGACCAACAATGAGCAGTTCTTC CASSSRRGTNNEQFF
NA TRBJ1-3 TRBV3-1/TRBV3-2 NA TGTGCCAGCAGCGACCTGGGGCATGGAAACACCATATATTTT CASSDLGHGNTIYF
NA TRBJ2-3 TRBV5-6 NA TGTGCCAGCAGCTTTCAGGGCACTTTCACAGATACGCAGTATTTT CASSFQGTFTDTQYF
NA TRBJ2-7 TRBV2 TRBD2 TGTGCCAGCAGCAACGGGGCGGGAGGGCTCTACGAGCAGTACTTC CASSNGAGGLYEQYF
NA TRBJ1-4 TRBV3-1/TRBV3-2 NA TGTGCCAGCAGCCAAGGGAGTTCTGAAAAACTGTTTTTT CASSQGSSEKLFF
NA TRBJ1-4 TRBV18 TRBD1 TGTGCCAGCTCATCTGACAGGGTTGGGAAACTGTTTTTT CASSSDRVGKLFF
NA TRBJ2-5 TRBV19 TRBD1 TGTGCCAGTAGTTCCCCCCGTAGGGGGCCACAAGAGACCCAGTACTTC CASSSPRRGPQETQYF
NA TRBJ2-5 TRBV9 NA TGTGCCAGCAGCCCGAGCCCCGCCCCAAACTCCAACCAGTACTTC CASSPSPAPNSNQYF
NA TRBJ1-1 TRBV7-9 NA TGTGCCAGCAGCTTGGGGTATGAGGGGGGCCACACTGAAGCTTTCTTT CASSLGYEGGHTEAFF
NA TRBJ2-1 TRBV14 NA TGTGCCAGCAGCCAAGATCTGGTAAGCACTGAGCAGTTCTTC CASSQDLVSTEQFF
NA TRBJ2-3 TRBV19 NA TGTGCCAGTAGTATGGGCGGGAACACAGATACGCAGTATTTT CASSMGGNTDTQYF
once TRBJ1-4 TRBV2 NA TGTGCCAGCAGTTTAGGGGGGCGTTCTGAAAAACTGTTTTTT CASSLGGRSEKLFF
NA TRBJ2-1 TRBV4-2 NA TGTGCCAGCAGCCAAGGGGAACTAGGAGCATGGGAGCAGTTCTTC CASSQGELGAWEQFF
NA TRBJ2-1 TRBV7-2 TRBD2 TGTGCCAGCAGCTTAGCCACTAGCGGCTTCTACAATGAGCAGTTCTTC CASSLATSGFYNEQFF
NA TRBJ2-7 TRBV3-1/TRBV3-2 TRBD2 TGTGCCAGCAGCTTAGGAGCGGGAGGGCCGGACTACGAGCAGTACTTC CASSLGAGGPDYEQYF
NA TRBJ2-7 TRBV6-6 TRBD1 TGTGCCAGCAGTTACTCCGGGGACAGAACCTACGAGCAGTACTTC CASSYSGDRTYEQYF
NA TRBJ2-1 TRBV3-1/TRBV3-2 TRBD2 TGTGCCAGCAGCCAAAGGGAGCGAGCGGGAGTGATAGATGAGCAGTTCTTC CASSQRERAGVIDEQFF
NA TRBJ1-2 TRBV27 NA TGTGCCAGCAGTTACACACAGGGTAGTGGCTACACCTTC CASSYTQGSGYTF
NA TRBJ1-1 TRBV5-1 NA TGCGCCAGCAGCCCCGGGGCAGGTCTTACGAATGAAGCTTTCTTT CASSPGAGLTNEAFF
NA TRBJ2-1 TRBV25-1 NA TGTGCCAGCAGTGAATTCTTCAAATACAATGAGCAGTTCTTC CASSEFFKYNEQFF
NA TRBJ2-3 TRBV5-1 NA TGCGCCAGCAGCTTGAGGAGCATGGGCACAGATACGCAGTATTTT CASSLRSMGTDTQYF
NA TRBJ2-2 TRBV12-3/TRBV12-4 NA TGTGCCAGCAGTTTAGTGTCCGGGGAGCTGTTTTTT CASSLVSGELFF
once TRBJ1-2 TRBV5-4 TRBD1 TGTGCCAGCAGCTTGGCTTTCGGGACAGGTTATGGCTACACCTTC CASSLAFGTGYGYTF
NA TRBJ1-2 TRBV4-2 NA TGTGCCAGCAGCCAAGGAATCGGAGGGGAGGGTGGCTACACCTTC CASSQGIGGEGGYTF
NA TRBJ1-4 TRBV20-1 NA TGCAGTGCTAGTGTCGCGGGAGATAATGAAAAACTGTTTTTT CSASVAGDNEKLFF
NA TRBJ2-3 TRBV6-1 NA TGTGCCAGCAGTGAATCGCTTAGCGTCAGCACAGATACGCAGTATTTT CASSESLSVSTDTQYF
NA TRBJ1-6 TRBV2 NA TGTGCCAGCAGTGAAAATGTTTCACCCCTCCACTTT CASSENVSPLHF
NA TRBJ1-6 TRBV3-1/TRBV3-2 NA TGTGCCAGCAGCCAGAGGGTGATTGATTCACCCCTCCACTTT CASSQRVIDSPLHF
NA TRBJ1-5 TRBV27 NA TGTGCCAGCTCCGGGACGGTCAATCAGCCCCAGCATTTT CASSGTVNQPQHF
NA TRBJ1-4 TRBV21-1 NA TGTGCCAGCAGCATGCGGAACAGGGCAACTAATGAAAAACTGTTTTTT CASSMRNRATNEKLFF